These 30 T cell receptor beta chains were sequenced from one sample in a study of shared clonotypes between healthy human individuals. The data were produced by immunoSEQ multiplex PCR, yet TCRdb's version contains in-frame clones alone and is incomplete. The sample has more than 200,000 clones; 65% to 70% are singletons. Sequencing input: memory CD4+ T cells sorted from blood. Stated subset: CD45RA-negative fraction. All receptors derive from a man in his thirties or forties in good health.

This sequence joins TRBV5-1 and TRBJ2-2, with D perhaps TRBD1 (5 bases). This CDR3 is 18 amino acids long. The V end lost 3 bases, the J end lost 2 bases, and 20 bases lay between the germline ends. Germline V lookup: CDR1 SGHRS, CDR2 YFSETQ. As DNA, the CDR3 is TGCGCCAGCAGCTCACCTAACCTGACAGTCCCCAACACCGGGGAGCTGTTTTTT. It encodes CASSSPNLTVPNTGELFF. The variable domain in full, completed from reference TRBV5-1 and TRBJ2-2, reads KAGVTQTPRYLIKTRGQQVTLSCSPISGHRSVSWYQQTPGQGLQFLFEYFSETQRNKGNFPGRFSGRQFSNSRSEMNVSTLELGDSALYLCASSSPNLTVPNTGELFFGEGSRLTVL.

As concerns this clone: The same CDR3 arises from other DNA sequences in this sample as well. The chain links TRBV4-3 to TRBJ2-3, with 7 bases aligning to TRBD2. CDR1 is LGHNA, CDR2 YSLEER, per germline. Germline trimming cut 0 bases from V and 3 bases from J; bases unmatched to any gene: 3. There are 15 residues in the CDR3. In nucleotides, the CDR3 is TGCGCCAGCAGCCAAGACGGGGGAGGGACAGATACGCAGTATTTT. It is translated as CASSQDGGGTDTQYF.

This chain joins TRBV2 and TRBJ2-7; TRBD2 agrees at 8 bases. The CDR3 totals 14 residues. J gave up 0 bases and V 5 bases, and 3 bases lay outside the gene matches. Germline values: CDR1 SNHLY, CDR2 FYNNEI. CDR3 bases: TGTGCCAGCAGTTCGAGCGGGAGCTCCTACGAGCAGTACTTC. This encodes CASSSSGSSYEQYF.

This clone turned up a few times. The chain recombines TRBV7-2 with TRBJ1-2; 7 positions match TRBD1. The CDR3 consists of 14 residues. The ends lost 2 bases at V and 6 bases at J; junction bases unmatched: 6. The germline gives CDR1 SGHTA, CDR2 FQGNSA. The CDR3 DNA follows: TGTGCCAGCAGCTTAACGGGACAGCCTGATGGCTACACCTTC. It translates to CASSLTGQPDGYTF.

In this sample, this clone turned up a few times. The chain links TRBV27 to TRBJ1-5; a possible D gene is TRBD1 (5 bases). The length of the CDR3 is 16 residues. Trimming stripped 3 bases from V and 0 bases from J, with 12 bases between. The germline V gene encodes CDR1 MNHEY and CDR2 SMNVEV (reference sequence). In nucleotides, the CDR3 is TGTGCCAGCAGTTTGGTCGGGGCAAATAGCAATCAGCCCCAGCATTTT. Protein: CASSLVGANSNQPQHF.

This clone was found a few times. The genes are TRBV7-6 and TRBJ2-5; 11 bases are a match to TRBD1. J lost 5 bases, V lost 6 bases, and 17 bases had no gene match. CDR1 is SGHVS, CDR2 FNYEAQ, per germline. The CDR3 runs 18 residues. The DNA for the CDR3 is TGTGCCAGCAGTCGGACAGGGGGCGCCCGGGTGTTTGAGGAGACCCAGTACTTC. Encoded protein: CASSRTGGARVFEETQYF.

To note about this clone: Other DNA sequences in the sample encode the same CDR3. This sequence joins TRBV7-2 and TRBJ2-7; maybe TRBD1 (5 bases). The V gene's germline CDR1 is SGHTA and CDR2 FQGNSA. The CDR3 consists of 13 residues. Trimming shortened V by 1 base and J by 6 bases, and 10 bases separated the two germline ends. The CDR3 is CASSLGLRGEQYF. CDR3 DNA sequence: TGTGCCAGCAGCTTAGGGTTAAGGGGCGAGCAGTACTTC.

The rearrangement joins TRBV11-2 to TRBJ2-1, with 10 positions matching TRBD2. Looked up from germline, CDR1 is SGHAT and CDR2 is FQNNGV. This CDR3 has 16 residues. J lost 4 bases, V lost 1 base, and 4 bases had no gene match. This chain's CDR3 is CASSLGTSGKYNEQFF. CDR3 coding DNA: TGTGCCAGCAGCTTAGGGACTAGCGGCAAATACAATGAGCAGTTCTTC.

V is TRBV5-4 and J is TRBJ2-3; TRBD2 agrees at 12 bases. Germline V gene lookup returns CDR1 SGHNT and CDR2 YYREEE (reference sequence). This CDR3 is 16 amino acids long. J was trimmed by 6 bases and V by 0 bases; bases with no gene match: 5. Here the CDR3 reads CASSLVSSGRGDTQYF. DNA for the CDR3: TGTGCCAGCAGCTTGGTGTCTAGCGGGAGGGGGGATACGCAGTATTTT.

The chain recombines TRBV25-1 with TRBJ2-5, with a tentative D call TRBD2 (5 bases). From germline, CDR1 is MGHDK and CDR2 SYGVNS. CDR3 length equals 14 residues. With 1 base removed from V and 3 bases from J, the gap between germline ends came to 9 bases. The CDR3 is CASSELGREETQYF. Here the CDR3 DNA reads TGTGCCAGCAGTGAATTAGGGCGGGAAGAGACCCAGTACTTC.

The chain has TRBV28 and TRBJ1-1; D possibly corresponds to TRBD1 (6 bases). CDR1 MDHEN and CDR2 SYDVKM come from the germline V gene. The CDR3 contains 15 residues. The ends were cut back, 8 bases at V and 0 bases at J, with 16 bases in the middle. The chain's CDR3 is CASHRVWGMNTEAFF. In DNA, the CDR3 is TGTGCCAGCCACAGGGTTTGGGGCATGAACACTGAAGCTTTCTTT. Full variable domain (remainder filled in from reference TRBV28 and TRBJ1-1): DVKVTQSSRYLVKRTGEKVFLECVQDMDHENMFWYRQDPGLGLRLIYFSYDVKMKEKGDIPEGYSVSREKKERFSLILESASTNQTSMYLCASHRVWGMNTEAFFGQGTRLTVV.

The chain uses TRBV25-1 and TRBJ2-7, with 7 bases aligning to TRBD2. Germline CDR1 is MGHDK and CDR2 is SYGVNS. This CDR3 region has 16 residues. The V gene end was trimmed by 1 base and the J gene end by 4 bases; junction bases not matched to a gene: 10. The CDR3 here is CASSEWAQGGVYEQYF. The CDR3 DNA reads as TGTGCCAGCAGTGAATGGGCCCAGGGAGGGGTTTACGAGCAGTACTTC.

The V gene is TRBV5-6, the J gene TRBJ1-2, with 8 nucleotides matching TRBD1. In germline, CDR1 is SGHDT, CDR2 YYEEEE. The CDR3 loop spans 16 amino acids. V shed 2 bases, J shed 2 bases, and the junction held 8 bases outside the gene matches. CDR3 amino acids: CASSLPGTGGNYGYTF. The CDR3 DNA is TGTGCCAGCAGCTTACCCGGGACAGGAGGAAACTATGGCTACACCTTC.

This clone was counted between two and nine times. The chain is built from TRBV7-2 and TRBJ2-2, with TRBD2 identical over 9 bases. Losses at the gene ends were 1 base for V and 6 bases for J; bases not matched to a gene: 6. The CDR3 spans 16 residues. CDR1 is SGHTA and CDR2 is FQGNSA in the germline V gene. In DNA form, the CDR3 reads TGTGCCAGCAGCTTAGTACCGGGACTAGCCGCCGGGGAGCTGTTTTTT. This translates into CASSLVPGLAAGELFF.

The sample holds a few counts of this clone. The rearrangement uses TRBV6-5 and TRBJ1-1; possibly TRBD1 for D (6 bases). Germline assignment: CDR1 MNHEY and CDR2 SVGAGI. The CDR3 extends over 14 amino acids. Trimming took 7 bases from V and 1 from J, leaving 13 bases between them. CDR3 nucleotides: TGTGCCAGCACCGGGGACACTTGGAACACTGAAGCTTTCTTT. It translates to CASTGDTWNTEAFF.

The chain links TRBV28 to TRBJ1-5; the match to TRBD1 covers 7 bases. V gave up 4 bases and J gave up 9 bases; unmatched junction bases: 3. The CDR3 is 12 residues long. From germline, CDR1 is MDHEN and CDR2 SYDVKM. CDR3 loop: CASSYRGAPQHF. Here the CDR3 DNA reads TGTGCCAGCAGTTACAGGGGCGCGCCCCAGCATTTT.

V and J are TRBV7-6 and TRBJ2-5; 8 nucleotides line up with TRBD2. The CDR3 extends over 17 amino acids. Trimming took 5 bases from V and 5 from J; bases not matched to a gene: 16. CDR1 is SGHVS, CDR2 FNYEAQ, per germline. The DNA for the CDR3 is TGTGCCAGCAGCAGAGGAGCTAGCGGGTGGGATGGCGAGACCCAGTACTTC. This codes for CASSRGASGWDGETQYF.

The chain couples TRBV4-3 to TRBJ2-7, with TRBD1 matching 9 bases. J gave up 5 bases and V 1 base, and 6 bases lay outside the gene matches. Germline V gives CDR1 LGHNA, CDR2 YSLEER. CDR3 size: 15 residues. The CDR3 here is CASSQGGDRVHEQYF. For the CDR3, the DNA is TGCGCCAGCAGCCAAGGGGGGGACAGGGTACACGAGCAGTACTTC.

The J gene is TRBJ1-1, the V gene TRBV27; D gene uncertain. V dropped 2 bases and J dropped 1 base, with 5 bases sitting between them. In germline, CDR1 is MNHEY, CDR2 SMNVEV (reference sequence). The CDR3 contains 13 residues. The CDR3 here is CASSLRPNTEAFF. The CDR3 DNA follows: TGTGCCAGCAGTTTACGGCCGAACACTGAAGCTTTCTTT.

In DNA, the CDR3 is TGTGCCAGCAGCGTAGAGGTAGCGGGATGGGCAGATACGCAGTATTTT. Translation: CASSVEVAGWADTQYF. V gene TRBV9 combines with J gene TRBJ2-3; TRBD2 matches 8 bases. The CDR3 covers 16 residues. The germline V gene has CDR1 SGDLS and CDR2 YYNGEE. Trimming removed 0 bases from V and 4 bases from J; junction bases left unmatched: 7. Filled out from reference TRBV9 and TRBJ2-3, the complete variable domain reads DSGVTQTPKHLITATGQRVTLRCSPRSGDLSVYWYQQSLDQGLQFLIQYYNGEERAKGNILERFSAQQFPDLHSELNLSSLELGDSALYFCASSVEVAGWADTQYFGPGTRLTVL.

The chain recombines TRBV9 with TRBJ2-6; no reliable D call. Between the trimmed V and J ends, which lost 4 bases and 0 bases, there was a span of 11 bases. Germline CDR1 and CDR2: SGDLS and YYNGEE. The CDR3 consists of 16 residues. CDR3 sequence: CASSKGTGSGANVLTF. The CDR3 DNA reads TGTGCCAGCAGCAAGGGTACCGGCTCTGGGGCCAACGTCCTGACTTTC.

The chain combines TRBV21-1 with TRBJ2-2; the D call of TRBD2 is as the table states it, not checked on the DNA. TRBV21-1 is classified as a pseudogene. CDR3 length: 16 residues. The CDR3 here is CASSKERKLYTGELFF. The CDR3 bases are TGTGCCAGCAGCAAAGAGAGGAAACTGTACACCGGGGAGCTGTTTTTT.

This chain uses TRBV5-4 with TRBJ1-2; possibly TRBD1 for D (5 bases). From germline, CDR1 is SGHNT and CDR2 YYREEE (reference sequence). V was pared by 3 bases and J by 7 bases, with 13 bases between. CDR3 size: 13 residues. CDR3 sequence reads: CASSSGPGGGYTF. The CDR3, as DNA: TGTGCCAGCAGCTCGGGCCCCGGGGGTGGCTACACCTTC.

V is TRBV21-1 and J is TRBJ2-3. TRBV21-1 has pseudogene status. The CDR3 extends over 12 amino acids. In DNA form, the CDR3 reads TGTGCCAGCAGCAAGACAAATGGGACCACATATTTT. Its protein is CASSKTNGTTYF.

The chain joins TRBV28 to TRBJ2-7, with 10 positions matching TRBD1. The CDR3 covers 15 residues. The V gene's germline CDR1 is MDHEN and CDR2 SYDVKM. Trimming cost V 5 bases and J 2 bases; bases outside gene matches: 6. The CDR3 here is CASSIRTGGPYEQYF. The CDR3 region has the DNA TGTGCCAGCAGTATTCGGACAGGGGGACCCTACGAGCAGTACTTC.

V and J are TRBV5-1 and TRBJ1-1, with 7 bases lining up with TRBD1. There are 15 residues in the CDR3. V shed 5 bases and J 2 bases; nucleotides not matched to a gene: 9. Germline values: CDR1 SGHRS, CDR2 YFSETQ. CDR3 in DNA: TGCGCCAGCAGTTTACACGGGACAGTTAACACTGAAGCTTTCTTT. Translated: CASSLHGTVNTEAFF. Looking up the rest from reference TRBV5-1 and TRBJ1-1 gives the full variable domain: KAGVTQTPRYLIKTRGQQVTLSCSPISGHRSVSWYQQTPGQGLQFLFEYFSETQRNKGNFPGRFSGRQFSNSRSEMNVSTLELGDSALYLCASSLHGTVNTEAFFGQGTRLTVV.

The CDR3 is CASSSASANYGYTF. The CDR3 bases are TGTGCCAGCAGCTCGGCGTCAGCTAACTATGGCTACACCTTC. The chain combines TRBV11-2 with TRBJ1-2, with no clear D. Germline-derived CDR1 and CDR2 are SGHAT and FQNNGV. The CDR3 runs 14 residues. Trimming cost V 4 bases and J 0 bases, with 9 bases left between them. Full variable domain (remainder filled in from reference TRBV11-2 and TRBJ1-2): EAGVAQSPRYKIIEKRQSVAFWCNPISGHATLYWYQQILGQGPKLLIQFQNNGVVDDSQLPKDRFSAERLKGVDSTLKIQPAKLEDSAVYLCASSSASANYGYTFGSGTRLTVV.

The chain uses TRBV9 and TRBJ2-1; 10 bases fit TRBD2. CDR1 is SGDLS and CDR2 is YYNGEE in the germline V gene. The CDR3 is 17 amino acids. With 1 base clipped from V and 6 bases from J, the junction kept 10 bases outside the gene matches. CDR3 sequence reads: CASSVTSGRAGGNEQFF. The CDR3 DNA reads TGTGCCAGCAGCGTAACCAGCGGGAGGGCCGGTGGCAATGAGCAGTTCTTC.

The gene calls are TRBV6-1 and TRBJ1-5; D is undetermined. The CDR3 spans 13 residues. V was pared by 4 bases and J by 5 bases, with 9 bases between. Germline-derived CDR1 and CDR2 are MNHNS and SASEGT. CDR3 loop: CASSGSSHQPQHF. As DNA, the CDR3 is TGTGCCAGCAGTGGGAGTTCTCATCAGCCCCAGCATTTT.

The rearrangement links TRBV10-3 to TRBJ2-3; possibly TRBD1 for D (6 bases). Germline CDR1 ENHRY, CDR2 SYGVKD. Trimming shortened V by 6 bases and J by 6 bases, and 16 bases separated the two germline ends. The CDR3 totals 14 residues. The CDR3 sequence: CAIRSQGELDTQYF. The CDR3, as DNA: TGTGCCATCAGATCACAGGGTGAATTGGATACGCAGTATTTT.